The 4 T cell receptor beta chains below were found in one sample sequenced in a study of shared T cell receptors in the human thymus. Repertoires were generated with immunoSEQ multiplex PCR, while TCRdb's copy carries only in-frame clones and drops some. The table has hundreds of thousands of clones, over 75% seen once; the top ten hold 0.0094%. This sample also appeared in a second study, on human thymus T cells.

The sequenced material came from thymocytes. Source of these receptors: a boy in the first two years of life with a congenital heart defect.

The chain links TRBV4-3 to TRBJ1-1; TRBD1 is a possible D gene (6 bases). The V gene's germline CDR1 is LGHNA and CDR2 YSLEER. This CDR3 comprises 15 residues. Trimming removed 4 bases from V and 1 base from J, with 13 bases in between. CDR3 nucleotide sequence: TGCGCCAGCAGCCTAAAGCCGGACAGGAACACTGAAGCTTTCTTT. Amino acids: CASSLKPDRNTEAFF.

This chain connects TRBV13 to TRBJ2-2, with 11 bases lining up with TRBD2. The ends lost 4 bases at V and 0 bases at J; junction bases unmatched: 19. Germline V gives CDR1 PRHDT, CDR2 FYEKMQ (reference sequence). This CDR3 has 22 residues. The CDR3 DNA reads TGTGCCAGCAGCTCCCTCCCCCTGTCTAGCGGGGGGTCTCCCGCGAACACCGGGGAGCTGTTTTTT. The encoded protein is CASSSLPLSSGGSPANTGELFF.

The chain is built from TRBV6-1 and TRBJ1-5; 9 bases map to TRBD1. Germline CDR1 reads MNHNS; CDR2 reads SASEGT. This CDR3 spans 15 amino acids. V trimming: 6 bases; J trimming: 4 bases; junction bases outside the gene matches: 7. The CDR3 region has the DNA TGTGCCAGCAGGGGAGGGACAGGGCAAAATCAGCCCCAGCATTTT. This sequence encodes CASRGGTGQNQPQHF.

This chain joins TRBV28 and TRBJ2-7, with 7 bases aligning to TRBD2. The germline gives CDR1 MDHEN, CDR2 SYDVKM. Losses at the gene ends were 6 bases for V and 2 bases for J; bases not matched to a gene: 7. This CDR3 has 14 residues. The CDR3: CASRRSGLTYEQYF. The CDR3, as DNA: TGTGCCAGCAGGCGATCGGGACTAACCTACGAGCAGTACTTC.